The clone carrying this T cell receptor beta chain was observed a few times. No antigen is known for it. The length of the CDR3 is 12 residues. In germline, CDR1 is MDHEN, CDR2 SYDVKM. V gave up 7 bases and J gave up 0 bases, with 7 bases separating them. Hyperthyroidism had been newly diagnosed in patients aged 18 to 65, and its duration was under 2 months. These data originate in a study of T cells in Graves' hyperthyroidism and ophthalmopathy. As for the study in general: Peripheral blood specimens were obtained at initial diagnosis, prior to any treatment.

RNA transcripts provided the source from which TCR beta CDR3 regions were amplified. The HTBI set primed first-round TCR CDR3 RT-PCR. Using its own MiXCR run on the multiplex PCR reads, TCRdb lists one record per CDR3 protein. The data show over 500,000 distinct CDR3 sequences, with about 15% seen just once and roughly 13% held by the top ten. General study findings and limits: Among thyroid clonotypes expanded above 0.001, most also appeared in blood.

Input material: blood. This TCR was recovered from a woman aged 40 to 50 with Graves' hyperthyroidism. The chain is built from TRBV28 and TRBJ2-7; D remains ambiguous. The CDR3 here is CASKDTSYEQYF. In DNA, the CDR3 is TGTGCCAGCAAAGACACCTCCTACGAGCAGTACTTC.